These 20 T cell receptor beta chains were all obtained from the same sample, sequenced in a study of shared clonotypes between healthy human individuals. This table comes from immunoSEQ multiplex PCR, and its TCRdb copy is limited to in-frame clones, with some not included. The sample lists some 200,000 clones; under 80% were seen once. Sequenced material: memory CD4+ T cells sorted from blood. Subset in this sample: CD45RA-negative fraction. These receptors all stem from a man aged 30 to 39 in good health.

A few counts support this clone. The V call is TRBV2, the J call TRBJ2-1; D not resolved. This CDR3 has 17 amino acids. Germline loops: CDR1 SNHLY, CDR2 FYNNEI. The V end lost 7 bases, the J end lost 0 bases, and 19 bases lay between the germline ends. The CDR3 DNA reads as TGTGCCAGCAAGCCAAGACCAGGTCAATCCTCCTACAATGAGCAGTTCTTC. Translated, it gives CASKPRPGQSSYNEQFF.

This clone came up a few times. The rearrangement links TRBV6-5 to TRBJ1-2, with TRBD1 matching 8 bases. With V trimmed by 6 bases and J by 7 bases, 13 bases remained unmatched. Germline loops: CDR1 MNHEY, CDR2 SVGAGI. The CDR3 sequence is 15 residues long. The CDR3 sequence is CASRSGQVPFGGYTF. CDR3 in DNA: TGTGCCAGCAGATCGGGACAGGTCCCCTTCGGTGGCTACACCTTC.

The V gene is TRBV20-1, the J gene TRBJ2-3, with D hard to call. Germline loops: CDR1 DFQATT, CDR2 SNEGSKA (reference sequence). Trimming removed 4 bases at V and 5 bases at J, with 7 bases between. This CDR3 has 11 residues. The CDR3 sequence is CSANLGDTQYF. CDR3 DNA: TGCAGTGCTAACTTAGGAGATACGCAGTATTTT.

The sample holds a few counts of this clone. The chain combines TRBV27 with TRBJ2-2, with TRBD2 as a possible D gene (6 bases). Germline loops: CDR1 MNHEY, CDR2 SMNVEV (reference sequence). V lost 6 bases and J 5 bases, leaving 13 bases between the germline ends. This CDR3 contains 14 residues. The DNA of the CDR3 is TGTGCCAGCAGAGTCTTTCGGGAGACCGGGGAGCTGTTTTTT. Residues: CASRVFRETGELFF.

This rearrangement joins TRBV30 to TRBJ2-1, with 14 bases fitting TRBD2. The CDR3 has 14 residues. With 8 bases clipped from V and 6 bases from J, the junction kept 6 bases outside the gene matches. Germline CDR1 is GTSNPN and CDR2 is SVGIG (reference sequence). This chain's CDR3 is CAVIGLAGGNEQFF. The CDR3 DNA sequence: TGTGCCGTGATCGGACTAGCGGGGGGCAATGAGCAGTTCTTC.

The V and J genes are TRBV19 and TRBJ2-2; D uncertain. The V gene lost 5 bases and the J gene lost 4 bases, with 11 bases spanning the gap. CDR3 size: 14 residues. Germline V CDR1 and CDR2: LNHDA, SQIVND (reference sequence). This chain's CDR3 is CASSVSLGTGELFF. The CDR3 nucleotides are TGTGCCAGTAGTGTCAGCCTGGGCACCGGGGAGCTGTTTTTT.

The V call is TRBV5-4, the J call TRBJ2-3; D gene uncertain. CDR3 size: 12 residues. V was pared by 4 bases and J by 6 bases, with 9 bases between. Germline CDR1 SGHNT, CDR2 YYREEE (reference sequence). The CDR3 region is CASSLLPDTQYF. In DNA form, the CDR3 reads TGTGCCAGCAGCCTCTTGCCGGATACGCAGTATTTT.

The chain couples TRBV28 to TRBJ2-2; 9 bases map to TRBD1. V gave up 3 bases and J gave up 4 bases; unmatched junction bases: 6. Germline lookup yields CDR1 MDHEN and CDR2 SYDVKM. The CDR3 has 16 amino acids. This CDR3 is CASSFFGTGTTGELFF. The CDR3 DNA is TGTGCCAGCAGTTTTTTCGGGACAGGGACCACCGGGGAGCTGTTTTTT.

This chain links TRBV10-2 with TRBJ2-7; D is possibly TRBD1 (7 bases). This CDR3 comprises 17 residues. V lost 2 bases to trimming and J lost 6 bases, with 23 bases between them. Germline V gives CDR1 WSHSY, CDR2 SAAADI. Written as DNA, the CDR3 is TGCGCCAGCAGTGAGGAACCCCGACAGGGAGGAAGGGCCGAGCAGTACTTC. Translated, it gives CASSEEPRQGGRAEQYF.

This clone was seen only a few times. J is TRBJ1-1 and V is TRBV10-3, with D tentatively TRBD1 (5 bases). Per germline, CDR1 ENHRY and CDR2 SYGVKD. The CDR3 length is 14 residues. The V end was cut by 7 bases, the J end by 3 bases, with 15 bases between. CDR3 sequence (DNA): TGTGCCATCATGCAGGGCCAATGGGACACTGAAGCTTTCTTT. Protein sequence: CAIMQGQWDTEAFF.

The chain links TRBV14 to TRBJ1-2, with D unresolved. CDR3 length: 13 amino acids. Germline V gene lookup returns CDR1 SGHDN and CDR2 FVKESK. The V end was cut by 1 base, the J end by 11 bases, with 14 bases between. The DNA for the CDR3 is TGTGCCAGCAGCCAAGTTTCGTCCTCGTCATACACCTTC. It is translated as CASSQVSSSSYTF.

The chain couples TRBV18 to TRBJ2-4, with D possibly TRBD1 on 5 matching bases. V lost 5 bases to trimming and J lost 6 bases, with 17 bases between them. CDR3 size: 15 residues. Germline assignment: CDR1 KGHSH and CDR2 LQKENI. CDR3 DNA: TGTGCCAGCTCAGAGCAGGGTAGTGGCATAAACATTCAGTACTTC. This encodes CASSEQGSGINIQYF.

V and J are TRBV15 and TRBJ2-7, with TRBD2 matching over 8 bases. The trim removed 3 bases at V and 0 bases at J, leaving 13 bases unmatched. In germline, CDR1 is LNHNV, CDR2 YYDKDF (reference sequence). The CDR3 is made up of 18 amino acids. CDR3 residues: CATSSDFRSGESSYEQYF. In nucleotides, the CDR3 is TGTGCCACCAGCAGCGATTTCCGTAGCGGGGAGAGCTCCTACGAGCAGTACTTC.

The chain joins TRBV28 to TRBJ2-1, with D uncertain. Germline V gives CDR1 MDHEN, CDR2 SYDVKM. This CDR3 is 11 amino acids long. V was trimmed by 4 bases and J by 7 bases, leaving 5 bases between them. CDR3 residues: CASSYLNEQFF. The CDR3 DNA reads TGTGCCAGCAGTTATCTGAATGAGCAGTTCTTC.

This chain uses TRBV4-3 with TRBJ2-3, with 7 bases identical to TRBD2. With V trimmed by 0 bases and J by 4 bases, 7 bases remained unmatched. The CDR3 is made up of 16 amino acids. Germline V lookup: CDR1 LGHNA, CDR2 YSLEER. The CDR3 here is CASSQDGGTKADTQYF. Written as DNA, the CDR3 is TGCGCCAGCAGCCAAGATGGCGGGACTAAAGCAGATACGCAGTATTTT.

In nucleotides, the CDR3 is TGTGCCAGCAGTCCCCGGGACAGGGCCTCAGCTACGCAGTATTTT. It encodes CASSPRDRASATQYF. The gene calls are TRBV27 and TRBJ2-3, with TRBD1 matching 9 bases. The germline CDR1 and CDR2 sequences are MNHEY and SMNVEV (reference sequence). The CDR3 sequence is 15 residues long. The trim removed 5 bases at V and 8 bases at J, leaving 11 bases unmatched.

This chain uses TRBV2 with TRBJ2-1; 7 bases fit TRBD2. The CDR3 is 14 residues long. CDR1 is SNHLY, CDR2 FYNNEI, per germline. The V and J ends lost 3 bases and 4 bases, in that order; junction bases with no gene match: 3. Written as DNA, the CDR3 is TGTGCCAGCAGTGATTGGGGGGGGTACAATGAGCAGTTCTTC. Amino acid sequence: CASSDWGGYNEQFF.

This clone was seen only a few times. The chain carries TRBV2 and TRBJ2-7, with a tentative D call TRBD1 (5 bases). Trimming took off 3 bases at V and 3 bases at J, with 12 bases between the two ends. The germline V gene encodes CDR1 SNHLY and CDR2 FYNNEI. This CDR3 is built from 14 residues. This CDR3 reads CASSDRRAHYEQYF. The CDR3 DNA reads TGTGCCAGCAGTGATCGCAGGGCACACTACGAGCAGTACTTC.

The table lists this clone with a few counts. The chain employs TRBV2 and TRBJ1-5; possibly TRBD1 for D (6 bases). The CDR3 extends over 14 amino acids. Between the trimmed V and J ends, which lost 6 bases and 6 bases, there was a span of 15 bases. CDR1 and CDR2 (germline): SNHLY, FYNNEI. The CDR3 DNA is TGTGCCAGCAGGGCCGCCAGGGGTGCTCAGCCCCAGCATTTT. This gives the protein CASRAARGAQPQHF.

This clone was seen a handful of times. This specimen includes other DNA sequences encoding the same CDR3. The chain uses TRBV7-2 and TRBJ2-1; 7 nucleotides agree with TRBD1. The V segment lost 0 bases and the J segment 4 bases; nucleotides outside the gene matches: 3. CDR1 and CDR2 (germline): SGHTA, FQGNSA. The CDR3 sequence is 15 residues long. In DNA form, the CDR3 reads TGTGCCAGCAGCTTAGCGAGGGGGCTGTACAATGAGCAGTTCTTC. Residues: CASSLARGLYNEQFF.